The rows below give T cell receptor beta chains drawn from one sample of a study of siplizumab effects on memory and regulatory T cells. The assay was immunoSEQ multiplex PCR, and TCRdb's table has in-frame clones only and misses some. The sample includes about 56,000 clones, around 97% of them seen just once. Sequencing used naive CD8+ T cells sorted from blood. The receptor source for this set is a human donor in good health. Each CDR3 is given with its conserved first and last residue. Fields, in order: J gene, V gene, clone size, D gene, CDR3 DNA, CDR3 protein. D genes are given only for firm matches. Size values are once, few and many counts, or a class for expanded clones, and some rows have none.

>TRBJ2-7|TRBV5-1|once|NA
TGCGCCAGCAGCTTGGCGGCCCTGAGCGAGCAGTACTTC
CASSLAALSEQYF
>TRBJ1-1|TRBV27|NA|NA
TGTGCCAGCAGCCTTCGGCTAGGGTTGGGCACTGAAGCTTTCTTT
CASSLRLGLGTEAFF
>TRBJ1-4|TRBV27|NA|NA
TGTGCCAGCAGTTTATCGGGGCATAGGAATGAAAAACTGTTTTTT
CASSLSGHRNEKLFF
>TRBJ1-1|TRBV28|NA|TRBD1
TGTGCCAGCAGTCCCCGGGACAGGGCGAACACTGAAGCTTTCTTT
CASSPRDRANTEAFF
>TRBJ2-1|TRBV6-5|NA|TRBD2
TGTGCCAGCAGTTACGGGGCGGGAGCCTACAATGAGCAGTTCTTC
CASSYGAGAYNEQFF
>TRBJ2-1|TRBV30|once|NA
TGTGCCTGGAGCCCGGACTTCTCGGGAGGGGGCCCCTACAATGAGCAGTTCTTC
CAWSPDFSGGGPYNEQFF
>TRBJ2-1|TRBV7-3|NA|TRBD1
TGTGCCAGCAGCCCCGGACAGGGGCACAATGAGCAGTTCTTC
CASSPGQGHNEQFF
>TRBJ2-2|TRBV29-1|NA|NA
TGCAGCGTCTACACGGGGGAGCTGTTTTTT
CSVYTGELFF
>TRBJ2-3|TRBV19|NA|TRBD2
TGTGCCAGTGCCACTAGCGGGAGATTTGCAGATACGCAGTATTTT
CASATSGRFADTQYF
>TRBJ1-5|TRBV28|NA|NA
TGTGCCAGCACCGATATCAGGCTGGATCAGCCCCAGCATTTT
CASTDIRLDQPQHF
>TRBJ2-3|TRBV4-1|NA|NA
TGCGCCAGCAGCCAAGCCAGGGACGGCACAGATACGCAGTATTTT
CASSQARDGTDTQYF
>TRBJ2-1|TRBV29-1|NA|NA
TGCAGCGTTGCCGTGGAGGGGAGTGAGCAGTTCTTC
CSVAVEGSEQFF
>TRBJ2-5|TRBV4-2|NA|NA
TGTGCCAGCAGCCCGAAGCCTGGACTGTTACAGGAGACCCAGTACTTC
CASSPKPGLLQETQYF
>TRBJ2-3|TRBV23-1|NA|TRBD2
TGCGCCAGCGGCGGGGGATTTGGCACAGATACGCAGTATTTT
CASGGGFGTDTQYF
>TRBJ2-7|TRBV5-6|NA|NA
TGTGCCAGCAGAACATTTAGCTCCTACGAGCAGTACTTC
CASRTFSSYEQYF
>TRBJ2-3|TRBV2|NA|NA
TGTGCCAGCCAACAGGGACGCACAGATACGCAGTATTTT
CASQQGRTDTQYF
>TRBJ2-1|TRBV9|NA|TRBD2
TGTGCCAGCAGCGTAGCTGGTAGCGGGAGGTACAATGAGCAGTTCTTC
CASSVAGSGRYNEQFF
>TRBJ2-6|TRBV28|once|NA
TGTGCCAGCAGCAGCAGGGGCTCTGGGGCCAACGTCCTGACTTTC
CASSSRGSGANVLTF
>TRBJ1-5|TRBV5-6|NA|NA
TGTGCCAGCACCCAACAGGGCCAGCCCCAGCATTTT
CASTQQGQPQHF
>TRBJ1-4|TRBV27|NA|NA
TGTGCCAGCAGTTTAATGGGATTATCTAATGAAAAACTGTTTTTT
CASSLMGLSNEKLFF
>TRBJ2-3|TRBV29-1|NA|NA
TGCAGCGTTTTTGGTTTTGCTAGCACAGATACGCAGTATTTT
CSVFGFASTDTQYF
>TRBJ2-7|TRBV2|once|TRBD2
TGTGCCAGCAGTAGTTGGACTAGCGGGAGGAACTACGAGCAGTACTTC
CASSSWTSGRNYEQYF
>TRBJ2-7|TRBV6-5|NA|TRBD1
TGTGCCAGCAGTTCCCACGGGACAGGGTCATACGAGCAGTACTTC
CASSSHGTGSYEQYF
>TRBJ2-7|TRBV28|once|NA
TGTGCCAGCACGATAGGACAGACCTACGAGCAGTACTTC
CASTIGQTYEQYF
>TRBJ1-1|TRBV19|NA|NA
TGTGCCACTAGGGTCGGGGTCACTGAAGCTTTCTTT
CATRVGVTEAFF
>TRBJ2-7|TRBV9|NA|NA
TGTGCCAGCAGCTCTCCAGGAGCCTACGAGCAGTACTTC
CASSSPGAYEQYF
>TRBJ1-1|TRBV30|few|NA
TGTGCCTGGAGTGTTACAGGGCTATTGGTCACTGAAGCTTTCTTT
CAWSVTGLLVTEAFF